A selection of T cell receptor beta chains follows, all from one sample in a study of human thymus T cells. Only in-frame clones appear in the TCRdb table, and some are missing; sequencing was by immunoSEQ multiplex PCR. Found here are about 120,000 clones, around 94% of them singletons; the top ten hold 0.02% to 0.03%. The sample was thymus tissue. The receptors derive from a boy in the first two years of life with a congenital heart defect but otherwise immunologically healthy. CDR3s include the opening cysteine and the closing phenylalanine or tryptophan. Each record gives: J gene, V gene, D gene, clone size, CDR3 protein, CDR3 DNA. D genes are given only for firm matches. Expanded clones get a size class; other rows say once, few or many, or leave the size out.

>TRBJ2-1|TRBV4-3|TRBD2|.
CASSPYPTNFGGGINEQFF
TGCGCCAGCAGCCCATACCCCACTAATTTTGGCGGGGGGATCAATGAGCAGTTCTTC
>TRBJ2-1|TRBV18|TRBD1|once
CASSPPGQGSYNEQFF
TGTGCCAGCTCACCCCCGGGACAGGGGTCCTACAATGAGCAGTTCTTC
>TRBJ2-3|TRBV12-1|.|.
CASSPLSTDTQYF
TGTGCCAGCAGCCCCCTTAGCACAGATACGCAGTATTTT
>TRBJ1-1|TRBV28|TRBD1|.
CASSTTGTANTEAFF
TGTGCCAGCAGTACGACAGGGACTGCGAACACTGAAGCTTTCTTT
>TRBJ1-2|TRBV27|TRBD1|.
CASRRTQGPQTTTNYGYTF
TGTGCCAGCAGGCGTACACAGGGGCCGCAAACTACCACTAACTATGGCTACACCTTC
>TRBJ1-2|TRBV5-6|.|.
CASSSTGELNYGYTF
TGTGCCAGCAGCTCGACGGGAGAACTAAACTATGGCTACACCTTC
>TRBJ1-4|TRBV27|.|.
CASSFGGWDEKLFF
TGTGCCAGCAGTTTTGGAGGGTGGGATGAAAAACTGTTTTTT
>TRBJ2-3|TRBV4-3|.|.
CASSQGPDTDTQYF
TGCGCCAGCAGCCAGGGACCCGACACAGATACGCAGTATTTT
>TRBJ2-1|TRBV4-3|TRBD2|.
CASSRALAGADNEQFF
TGCGCCAGCAGCCGGGCACTAGCGGGGGCCGACAATGAGCAGTTCTTC
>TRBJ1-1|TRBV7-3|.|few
CASSYDSYRNTEAFF
TGTGCCAGCAGCTACGACTCGTACAGGAACACTGAAGCTTTCTTT
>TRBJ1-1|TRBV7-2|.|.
CASSLDNLGPYTEAFF
TGTGCCAGCAGCTTAGATAATTTGGGCCCCTACACTGAAGCTTTCTTT